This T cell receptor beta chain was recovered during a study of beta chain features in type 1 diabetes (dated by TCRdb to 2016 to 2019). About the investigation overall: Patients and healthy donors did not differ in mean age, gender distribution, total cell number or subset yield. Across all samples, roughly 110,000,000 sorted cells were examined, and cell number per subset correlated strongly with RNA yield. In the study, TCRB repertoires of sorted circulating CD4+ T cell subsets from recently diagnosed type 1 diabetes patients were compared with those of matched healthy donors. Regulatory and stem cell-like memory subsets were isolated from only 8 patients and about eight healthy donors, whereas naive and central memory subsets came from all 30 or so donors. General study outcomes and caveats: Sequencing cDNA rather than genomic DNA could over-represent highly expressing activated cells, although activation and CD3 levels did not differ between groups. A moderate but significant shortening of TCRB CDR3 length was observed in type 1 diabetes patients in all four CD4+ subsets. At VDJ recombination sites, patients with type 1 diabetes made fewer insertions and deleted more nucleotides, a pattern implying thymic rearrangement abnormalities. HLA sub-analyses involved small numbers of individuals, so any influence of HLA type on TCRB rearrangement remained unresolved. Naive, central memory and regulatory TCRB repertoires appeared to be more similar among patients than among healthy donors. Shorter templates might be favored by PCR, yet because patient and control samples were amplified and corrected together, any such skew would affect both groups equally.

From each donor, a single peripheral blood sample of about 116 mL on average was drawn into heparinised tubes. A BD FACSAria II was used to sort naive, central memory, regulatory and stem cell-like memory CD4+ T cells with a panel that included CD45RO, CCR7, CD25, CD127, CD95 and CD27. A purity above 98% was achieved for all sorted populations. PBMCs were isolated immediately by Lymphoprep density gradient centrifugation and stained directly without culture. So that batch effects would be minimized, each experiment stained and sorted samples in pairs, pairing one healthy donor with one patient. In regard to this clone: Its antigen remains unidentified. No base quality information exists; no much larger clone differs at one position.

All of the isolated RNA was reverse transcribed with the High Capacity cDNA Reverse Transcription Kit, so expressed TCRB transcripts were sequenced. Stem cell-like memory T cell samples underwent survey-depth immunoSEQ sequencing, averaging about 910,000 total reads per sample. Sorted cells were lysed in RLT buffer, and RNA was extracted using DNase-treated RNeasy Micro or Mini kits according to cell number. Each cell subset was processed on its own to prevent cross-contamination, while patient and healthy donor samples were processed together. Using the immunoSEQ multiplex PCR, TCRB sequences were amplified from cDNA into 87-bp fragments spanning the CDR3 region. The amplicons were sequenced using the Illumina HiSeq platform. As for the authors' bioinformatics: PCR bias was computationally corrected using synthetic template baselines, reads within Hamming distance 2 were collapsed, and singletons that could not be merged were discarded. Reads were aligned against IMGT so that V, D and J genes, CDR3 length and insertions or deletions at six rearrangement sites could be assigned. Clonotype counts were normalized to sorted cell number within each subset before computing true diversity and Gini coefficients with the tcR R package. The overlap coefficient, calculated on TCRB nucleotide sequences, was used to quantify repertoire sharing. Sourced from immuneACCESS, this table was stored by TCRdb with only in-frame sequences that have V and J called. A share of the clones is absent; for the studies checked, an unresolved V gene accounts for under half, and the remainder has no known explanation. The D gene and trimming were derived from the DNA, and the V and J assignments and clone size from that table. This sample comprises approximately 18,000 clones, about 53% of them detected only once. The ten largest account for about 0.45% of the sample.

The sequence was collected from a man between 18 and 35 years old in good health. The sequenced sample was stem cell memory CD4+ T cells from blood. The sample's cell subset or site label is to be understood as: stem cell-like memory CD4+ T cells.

The CDR3: CASSARLAVNTGELFF. The nucleotides read TGTGCCAGCAGCGCCCGACTAGCAGTAAACACCGGGGAGCTGTTTTTT. Recombination joined TRBV9 with TRBJ2-2; 7 central bases correspond to TRBD2. Trimming accounts for 3 bases at V and 2 bases at J, while the number of junction bases matched to no gene is 7. From cysteine to phenylalanine, the CDR3 is 16 amino acids long. Only the CDR3 portion is preserved as DNA: 48 bases, with reading frame beginning at the first base. From a lookup of the germline V gene, CDR1 and CDR2 are SGDLS and YYNGEE.